This T cell receptor (beta chain) appears in the sequencing data of a study of T cells in Graves' hyperthyroidism and ophthalmopathy. Whole-study findings and limits: Most thyroid-expanded clonotypes above 0.001 were also found in blood. Onset of ophthalmopathy came a median approximately 6 months after the model predicted it.

Uncontrolled infections, other autoimmune diseases, pregnancy or lactation led to exclusion of patients. Amplification targeted TCR beta CDR3 regions from RNA transcripts. First-round RT-PCR with HTBI primers amplified the TCR CDR3 region. TCRdb passed the multiplex PCR reads through MiXCR, listing each CDR3 protein once. The sample lists 450,000 to 700,000 distinct CDR3 sequences; roughly 46% were seen once. This clonotype was picked up many times. Its matching antigen is unknown. Looked up from germline, CDR1 is SGHRS and CDR2 is YFSETQ. Losses at the gene ends were 0 bases for V and 5 bases for J; bases not matched to a gene: 10. The CDR3 is 16 residues long.

The V and J genes are TRBV5-1 and TRBJ2-5, with 7 bases fitting TRBD2. The receptor's source is an adult woman with Graves' disease, either hyperthyroidism or ophthalmopathy (not recorded which). Sequencing used peripheral blood or thyroid tissue (not recorded which). The CDR3 protein is CASSLARASGGETQYF. The CDR3, as DNA: TGCGCCAGCAGCTTGGCCAGGGCTAGCGGTGGGGAGACCCAGTACTTC.